This is a list of T cell receptor beta chains from one sample in a study of OX40 agonist ivuxolimab in advanced cancers. Only in-frame clones appear in the TCRdb table, and some are missing; sequencing was by immunoSEQ multiplex PCR. The sample records 45,000 to 60,000 clones, 82% being singletons. Material: CD4+ or CD8+ T cells sorted from blood, obtained in a trial of the OX40 agonist ivuxolimab. Receptors originate from an adult with an advanced solid tumor such as melanoma, head and neck, liver or kidney cancer. The CDR3 runs from the conserved cysteine through the conserved F or W. The D gene is left open where the match is weak. Expanded clones get a size class; other rows say once, few or many, or leave the size out.

d_call j_call v_call clone_size cdr3_nt cdr3_aa
- TRBJ2-3 TRBV7-3 - TGTGCCAGCAGCTTAAGGGCGGGGAGGACAGATACGCAGTATTTT CASSLRAGRTDTQYF
- TRBJ2-3 TRBV27 - TGTGCCAGCAGTGCCTACAGGGCGTGGGGCACAGATACGCAGTATTTT CASSAYRAWGTDTQYF
- TRBJ2-1 TRBV5-1 - TGCGCCAGCAGCTTGGCACAGGGGGGGCACCACAATGAGCAGTTCTTC CASSLAQGGHHNEQFF
- TRBJ1-2 TRBV6-5 - TGTGCCAGCAGTCACGTCAGGGGTCTGAACTATGGCTACACCTTC CASSHVRGLNYGYTF
- TRBJ2-5 TRBV7-2 - TGTGCCAGCAGCTTCGGACTGTCCCAAGAGACCCAGTACTTC CASSFGLSQETQYF
- TRBJ2-2 TRBV5-4 - TGTGCCATCACACTAGAGAAGAACACCGGGGAGCTGTTTTTT CAITLEKNTGELFF
- TRBJ2-3 TRBV5-6 - TGTGCCAGCAGCTTCGACAGGTCTGGGGCAGATACGCAGTATTTT CASSFDRSGADTQYF
- TRBJ1-2 TRBV6-4 - TGTGCCAGCAGTGACTCAAGAGGGGGTACCTATGGCTACACCTTC CASSDSRGGTYGYTF
TRBD1 TRBJ2-6 TRBV5-4 few TGTGCCAGCAGCTCTCGTGGCCGGGACAGCGATCTCTCCAGTTTC CASSSRGRDSDLSSF
- TRBJ2-2 TRBV11-3 - TGTGCCAGCAGATCCCTCAGTACCGGGGAGCTGTTTTTT CASRSLSTGELFF
- TRBJ2-2 TRBV7-9 once TGTGCCAGCAGCTTTGAAGGACAGTCAGATCCCGGGGAGCTGTTTTTT CASSFEGQSDPGELFF
- TRBJ2-2 TRBV19 few TGTGCCCATGCGGACCCGAACACCGGGGAGCTGTTTTTT CAHADPNTGELFF
- TRBJ2-7 TRBV11-3 - TGTGCCAGCAGCCGAGGGGACATCTACGAGCAGTACTTC CASSRGDIYEQYF
- TRBJ1-1 TRBV12-5 few TGTGCTAGTGGTTTGCGGGACACTGAAGCTTTCTTT CASGLRDTEAFF
TRBD1 TRBJ1-1 TRBV11-2 - TGTGCCAGCAGCTTCCGACAGGGTCTAAAGAACACTGAAGCTTTCTTT CASSFRQGLKNTEAFF
- TRBJ1-6 TRBV6-5 - TGTGCCAGCAGATTAAGCCGGGACGGATATTCACCCCTCCACTTT CASRLSRDGYSPLHF
TRBD1 TRBJ1-2 TRBV6-1 few TGTGCCGGTCGACGAACAGGGGGCGATAGTGGCTACACCTTC CAGRRTGGDSGYTF
- TRBJ2-7 TRBV7-3 - TGTGCCAGCAGCTTAAAATGGGACTCCTACGAGCAGTACTTC CASSLKWDSYEQYF
- TRBJ1-2 TRBV4-2 - TGTGCCAGCAGCCAAGCAGCCGGATCCTTTTATGGCTACACCTTC CASSQAAGSFYGYTF
- TRBJ1-6 TRBV6-1 - TGTGCCAGTTGGACAGCGGTCAATTCACCCCTCCACTTT CASWTAVNSPLHF
- TRBJ2-5 TRBV6-5 - TGTGCCAGCAGTTATGGTTTTGAGGAGAGGGAGACCCAGTACTTC CASSYGFEERETQYF
- TRBJ2-2 TRBV13 - TGTGCCAGCAGCTTAGGCCACAGCCTGAACACCGGGGAGCTGTTTTTT CASSLGHSLNTGELFF
- TRBJ1-6 TRBV19 - TGTGCCAGTGGCACAGATCTTTATAATTCACCCCTCCACTTT CASGTDLYNSPLHF
- TRBJ1-2 TRBV7-9 - TGTGCCAGCAGCTTAGAGGTTCCCGGAAACTATGGCTACACCTTC CASSLEVPGNYGYTF
- TRBJ1-1 TRBV18 few TGTGCCAGCATGTCCTTGAGACAGGAAGCTTTCTTT CASMSLRQEAFF
TRBD2 TRBJ2-7 TRBV5-1 - TGCGCCAGCAGTATCACTAGCGGGCCGAGCTCCTACGAGCAGTACTTC CASSITSGPSSYEQYF
TRBD2 TRBJ2-5 TRBV9 - TGTGCCAGCAGTAACGGACTAGCGGGGAGGCAAGAGACCCAGTACTTC CASSNGLAGRQETQYF
- TRBJ1-3 TRBV29-1 - TGCAGCGTTGAAGACCGCCGGAGATCTGGAAACACCATATATTTT CSVEDRRRSGNTIYF
TRBD2 TRBJ2-1 TRBV14 few TGTGCCAGCAGCGAACTAGCGGGAGGTCACAATGAGCAGTTCTTC CASSELAGGHNEQFF
TRBD2 TRBJ2-1 TRBV19 - TGTGCCAGTAGTGGAGGACTAGCGGGAAGCACTGAGCAGTTCTTC CASSGGLAGSTEQFF
- TRBJ1-3 TRBV6-1 few TGTGCCAGCAGGAAGGACATTTATTCTAGAAACACCATATATTTT CASRKDIYSRNTIYF
- TRBJ1-2 TRBV4-2 - TGTGCCAGCAGCCAAGATTTAGAATTATACTATGGCTACACCTTC CASSQDLELYYGYTF
- TRBJ2-1 TRBV9 - TGTGCCAGCAGCGAGAAACAGGGAGAGAATGAGCAGTTCTTC CASSEKQGENEQFF
- TRBJ1-4 TRBV2 once TGTGCCAGCAGTGCTCGACAGAATGAAAAACTGTTTTTT CASSARQNEKLFF
TRBD2 TRBJ2-1 TRBV10-3 - TGTGCCATCAGTAAAAGGACTAGCGGGGGGGCCGGTAATGAGCAGTTCTTC CAISKRTSGGAGNEQFF
TRBD1 TRBJ2-4 TRBV30 - TGTGCCTGGAGAGGGACAGGGCAAAACATTCAGTACTTC CAWRGTGQNIQYF
TRBD2 TRBJ2-7 TRBV5-1 - TGCGCCAGCAGCTTGTCGGGCGGGAGGGCCATTAACGAGCAGTACTTC CASSLSGGRAINEQYF
- TRBJ1-1 TRBV14 few TGTGCCAGCAGCCCAAGGATGGACACTGAAGCTTTCTTT CASSPRMDTEAFF
- TRBJ1-5 TRBV5-8 once TGTGCCAGCAGCTTCTTCTCTGGTCAGGGAGGAGGGTATCAGCCCCAGCATTTT CASSFFSGQGGGYQPQHF
- TRBJ2-6 TRBV5-4 - TGTGCCAGCAGCTTGGGGTCCGCAGGAGCTGGGGCCAACGTCCTGACTTTC CASSLGSAGAGANVLTF